This is a list of T cell receptor beta chains from one sample in a study of spatial heterogeneity in lung cancer. Each CDR3 protein is one row after TCRdb ran MiXCR on the 5' RACE reads. The sample contains some 9,800 distinct CDR3 sequences, 4% to 6% of which appear only once. This specimen was lung tumor tissue, taken at surgery. The receptors were sampled from a female donor with early-stage non-small cell lung cancer. Each CDR3 is given with its conserved first and last residue. D genes are given only for firm matches. Part of the rows lack a size; the others show once, few, many or a class for expanded clones.

j_call v_call clone_size d_call cdr3_nt cdr3_aa
TRBJ2-5 TRBV20-1 many TRBD1 TGCAGTGCTCTAGCCCCCGGGACAGAACAAGAGACCCAGTACTTC CSALAPGTEQETQYF
TRBJ2-2 TRBV28 many NA TGTGCCAGCAGTTTTTCGTCCGGGGAGCTGTTTTTT CASSFSSGELFF
TRBJ2-5 TRBV5-1 many NA TGCGCCAGCAGCTTGGTAGTCGCAGAGACCCAGTACTTC CASSLVVAETQYF
TRBJ1-1 TRBV4-1 many NA TGCGCCAGCAGCCAAGAGGTCGACGGGATGAACACTGAAGCTTTCTTT CASSQEVDGMNTEAFF
TRBJ2-7 TRBV10-3 medium-sized NA TGTGCCATCAGTGAGGGGAGCGGAGTAACCTACGAGCAGTACTTC CAISEGSGVTYEQYF
TRBJ2-1 TRBV6-1 many TRBD2 TGTGCCAGCAGTGAGCCGGGAGGAGGCAGGAATGAGCAGTTCTTC CASSEPGGGRNEQFF
TRBJ2-7 TRBV12-3/TRBV12-4 many TRBD2 TGTGCCAGCAGTTACACTAGCGGGAGCCGGGAGCAGTACTTC CASSYTSGSREQYF
TRBJ2-3 TRBV10-1 many NA TGCGCCAGCAGTGATTATCCAGATACGCAGTATTTT CASSDYPDTQYF
TRBJ2-2 TRBV11-3 medium-sized NA TGTGCCAGCAGCTTCCGATCCGGGGAGCTGTTTTTT CASSFRSGELFF
TRBJ2-2 TRBV6-5 many NA TGTGCCAGCAGTTACTATGGGGGCGGTTCCGGGGAGCTGTTTTTT CASSYYGGGSGELFF
TRBJ1-1 TRBV14 many NA TGTGCCAGCAGCCCTCAGAGGGCTGAAGCTTTCTTT CASSPQRAEAFF
TRBJ2-5 TRBV20-1 NA NA TGCAGTGCTAGAGCCCGGGAGACCCAGTACTTC CSARARETQYF
TRBJ2-5 TRBV28 many TRBD1 TGTGCCATCACCGGGACAGGACAAGAGACCCAGTACTTC CAITGTGQETQYF
TRBJ2-2 TRBV5-1 many TRBD1 TGCGCCAGCAGCGGAGCCGGACAGGAGCTCACCGGGGACCTGTTTTTT CASSGAGQELTGDLFF
TRBJ2-7 TRBV5-4 many TRBD2 TGTGCCAGCAGCCCAACCGAAAGAGCGGGAGAAGGAGAGCAGTACTTC CASSPTERAGEGEQYF
TRBJ1-2 TRBV5-1 many NA TGCGCCAGCACCCTGATCTGGGACGGAGGAGAAGGCTACACCTTC CASTLIWDGGEGYTF
TRBJ2-7 TRBV7-3 many NA TGTGCCAGCAGTCTGTCCGGGGAGTACGAGCAGTACTTC CASSLSGEYEQYF
TRBJ2-3 TRBV6-5 medium-sized TRBD2 TGTGCCAGCAGTGCCCTACTAGCGGATACGCAGTATTTT CASSALLADTQYF
TRBJ2-5 TRBV5-1 many NA TGCGCCAGCAGCTTCGGCCATGGTCCTCCCGAGACCCAGTACTTC CASSFGHGPPETQYF
TRBJ2-1 TRBV12-3/TRBV12-4 NA NA TGTGCCAGCAGTGGCGGACTGGACTACAATGAGCAGTTCTTC CASSGGLDYNEQFF
TRBJ2-4 TRBV25-1 medium-sized TRBD2 TGTGCCAGCAGCACACTAGCGGGAGGAGATTTGGACATTCAGTACTTC CASSTLAGGDLDIQYF
TRBJ1-4 TRBV11-2 many NA TGTGCCAGCACCCTGAGACGGGGGACTAATGAAAAACTGTTTTTT CASTLRRGTNEKLFF
TRBJ2-4 TRBV7-6 many TRBD2 TGTGCCAGCAGCTTAGAGGCGGGAGGGCCTCTTCTTGCAAACATTCAGTACTTC CASSLEAGGPLLANIQYF
TRBJ2-1 TRBV18 NA TRBD2 TGTGCCAGCTCAGGGGGGACTAGCGGGATCAATGAGCAGTTCTTC CASSGGTSGINEQFF
TRBJ2-7 TRBV28 NA NA TGTGCCAGCAGGGGTGGGGCAGGGGACTACGAGCAGTACTTC CASRGGAGDYEQYF
TRBJ2-2 TRBV11-2 many NA TGTGCCAGCAGCTTGAAGGTTTTCACCGGGGAGCTGTTTTTT CASSLKVFTGELFF
TRBJ1-5 TRBV27 many NA TGTGCCAGCAGTTTAGGCGGGACCGGCAATCAGCCCCAGCATTTT CASSLGGTGNQPQHF
TRBJ2-3 TRBV29-1 many TRBD2 TGCAGCGTTGTCCCGGGACTAGCGGAGACAGATACGCAGTATTTT CSVVPGLAETDTQYF
TRBJ2-1 TRBV7-8 many NA TGTGCCAGCAGCTCCCGAGGGGGAAGCTCCTACAATGAGCAGTTCTTC CASSSRGGSSYNEQFF
TRBJ1-1 TRBV2 many NA TGTGCCACCTTCGGAGGAATCACTGAAGCTTTCTTT CATFGGITEAFF
TRBJ1-1 TRBV29-1 many TRBD1 TGCAGCGTTGTCCCGGGACAGGGGGCGAAGACTGAAGCTTTCTTT CSVVPGQGAKTEAFF
TRBJ1-5 TRBV20-1 many NA TGCAGTGCTAGTTTGACCAATCAGCCCCAGCATTTT CSASLTNQPQHF
TRBJ2-5 TRBV12-3/TRBV12-4 many TRBD2 TGTGCCAGCAAACCGACTAGCGGGGGGGAGACCCAGTACTTC CASKPTSGGETQYF
TRBJ2-7 TRBV7-2 medium-sized NA TGTGCCAGCAGCTTAGCAGGCAGGGGATACGAGCAGTACTTC CASSLAGRGYEQYF
TRBJ2-1 TRBV27 medium-sized NA TGTGCCAGCAGTTTAAGGCCCTACAATGAGCAGTTCTTC CASSLRPYNEQFF
TRBJ2-1 TRBV19 few NA TGTGCCAGTACTAGCGCTCCCTACAATGAGCAGTTCTTC CASTSAPYNEQFF
TRBJ1-1 TRBV29-1 many NA TGCAGCGTTGATCGGGGAGGGGGCACTGAAGCTTTCTTT CSVDRGGGTEAFF
TRBJ2-3 TRBV6-1 medium-sized NA TGTGCCAGCAGTGAGGTAGATACGCAGTATTTT CASSEVDTQYF
TRBJ2-5 TRBV12-3/TRBV12-4 many NA TGTGCCAGCAGCTCCACGGGGGGCTCTGAGACCCAGTACTTC CASSSTGGSETQYF
TRBJ2-7 TRBV6-2/TRBV6-3 many TRBD2 TGTGCCAGCACCCCCCGTGGGGGGGAGGCCTACGAGCAGTACTTC CASTPRGGEAYEQYF
TRBJ2-3 TRBV6-5 many TRBD1 TGTGCCAGCAGTTACGGACAGGGGAAGGCAGATACGCAGTATTTT CASSYGQGKADTQYF
TRBJ2-3 TRBV5-1 many TRBD2 TGCGCCAGCAGCTTGGATGACCCGGGACTAGCGGGAGATACGCAGTATTTT CASSLDDPGLAGDTQYF
TRBJ1-5 TRBV9 many NA TGTGCCAGCGGTCGGGGGGGAGGTGGTCAGCCCCAGCATTTT CASGRGGGGQPQHF
TRBJ2-3 TRBV7-2 many NA TGTGCCAGCAGCTTGTTTCCCCAGAGTACGCAGTATTTT CASSLFPQSTQYF
TRBJ1-2 TRBV20-1 NA NA TGCAGTGCTAGAACCGACAGGTCCTATGGCTACACCTTC CSARTDRSYGYTF
TRBJ2-2 TRBV30 medium-sized NA TGTGCCTGGAAGCGGGCGACGAACACCGGGGAGCTGTTTTTT CAWKRATNTGELFF
TRBJ2-7 TRBV12-3/TRBV12-4 many NA TGTGCCAGCAGTTTAGGACAGCTTGACGAGCAGTACTTC CASSLGQLDEQYF
TRBJ2-1 TRBV12-5 many NA TGTGCTAGTTCGTGGCTAGCGAACCCCAATGAGCAGTTCTTC CASSWLANPNEQFF
TRBJ2-1 TRBV7-8 few TRBD2 TGTGCCAGCAGCTTAGCGGCTAGCGGCAATGAGCAGTTCTTC CASSLAASGNEQFF
TRBJ2-4 TRBV28 many NA TGTGCCAGCAGTCAGGGGTACCCCATTCAGTACTTC CASSQGYPIQYF
TRBJ1-2 TRBV12-3/TRBV12-4 NA NA TGTGCCAGCAGTTTGGGTGGTCTTGGCTACACCTTC CASSLGGLGYTF
TRBJ2-5 TRBV28 many NA TGTGCCAGCAGGACTCAAGAGACCCAGTACTTC CASRTQETQYF
TRBJ1-1 TRBV7-3 many NA TGTGCCAGCAGCTTATCCGGGGAGAACACTGAAGCTTTCTTT CASSLSGENTEAFF
TRBJ2-2 TRBV30 many NA TGTGCCTGGAGTGTGGGACTCCTAGACACCGGGGAGCTGTTTTTT CAWSVGLLDTGELFF
TRBJ2-5 TRBV10-3 many TRBD1 TGTGCCATCAGTGAGTCGACGACAGGGAGAGGGACCCAGTACTTC CAISESTTGRGTQYF